Below are 27 T cell receptor beta chains sequenced from a single sample in a study of tumor-infiltrating lymphocytes in primary liver carcinoma. Co-extracted RNA and DNA came from 20-30 mg of unsorted bulk tissue. With approximately 470 ng total RNA as template and a constant-region primer, TCR beta cDNA was made. Each TCR beta library was derived from three nested multiplex PCR rounds that employed slightly modified ARM-PCR. A C-beta reverse primer and TRBV1-TRBV30 forward primers served in each of the first two PCR rounds, at 9 to 10 cycles apiece. TCRdb recomputed calls from the multiplex PCR reads with MiXCR, one row per CDR3 protein. The data hold 55,000 to 65,000 distinct CDR3 sequences, with 65% to 80% observed a single time. Sequencing was performed on liver tumor tissue from sampling region 2. Specified subset: tumor region T2, inferior pole. The receptor source for this set is a man aged 35 to 55 with primary liver carcinoma and hepatitis B virus infection.

This chain uses TRBV29-1 with TRBJ2-1; 14 nucleotides match TRBD2. The CDR3 loop spans 15 amino acids. Germline V gene sequence: CDR1 SQVTM, CDR2 ANQGSEA. The V segment lost 4 bases and the J segment 5 bases; nucleotides outside the gene matches: 4. In DNA form, the CDR3 reads TGCAGCGTTGGACTAGCGGGAGGGTCCCACAATGAGCAGTTCTTC. Translation: CSVGLAGGSHNEQFF.

Turning to this clonotype: This clone may be a read error of a much larger clone one base away. The conserved phenylalanine or tryptophan normally closing the CDR3 is absent here, so this likely arose from a read error. This chain uses TRBV29-1 with TRBJ2-5, with a weak D call TRBD1 (6 bases). The V and J ends lost 4 bases and 6 bases respectively, with 21 bases between them. Germline loops: CDR1 SQVTM, CDR2 ANQGSEA. CDR3 length: 15 residues. In DNA, the CDR3 is TGCAGCGTTGTGGACGAGGCAGGGGACGGAAAGACCCAGTACTTA. Its protein is CSVVDEAGDGKTQYL.

In its sample, this clonotype was seen once. Its ends do not fully match the called genes, so a read error is possible. J is TRBJ2-1 and V is TRBV4-1; 10 bases match TRBD2. The CDR3 covers 15 residues. Looked up from germline, CDR1 is MGHRA and CDR2 is YSYEKL. CDR3 in amino acids: CASSLGLAGDWEHFF. DNA for the CDR3: TGCGCCAGCAGCCTAGGGCTAGCGGGAGACTGGGAGCATTTCTTC.

This chain connects TRBV6-1 to TRBJ2-1; 7 nucleotides match TRBD1. The CDR3 contains 15 residues. J gave up 0 bases and V 9 bases, and 8 bases lay outside the gene matches. Germline values: CDR1 MNHNS, CDR2 SASEGT. CDR3 amino acids: CARSVTGSSYNEQFF. The CDR3 nucleotides are TGTGCCAGGAGCGTGACAGGGAGCTCCTACAATGAGCAGTTCTTC.

This clonotype turned up a few times. A junction end diverges from the germline sequence, so it may reflect a read error. The V call is TRBV11-2, the J call TRBJ2-2; D possibly corresponds to TRBD2 (6 bases). The CDR3 is 14 amino acids. CDR1 and CDR2 from the germline V gene are SGHAT and FQNNGV. CDR3 sequence reads: CASSLAVVPRELFF. CDR3 bases: TGTGCCAGCAGCTTAGCGGTAGTTCCCCGGGAGCTGTTTTTC.

On this clonotype itself: The junction departs from germline at one end; a sequencing error may be responsible. The chain recombines TRBV10-3 with TRBJ2-7; D possibly uses TRBD1 or TRBD2 (5 bases each). Germline CDR1 and CDR2: ENHRY and SYGVKD. The CDR3 is 13 residues long. The CDR3 DNA reads as TGTGGCATCAGGGACCAATCGCCCTCCGAGCAGTATTTC. Protein: CGIRDQSPSEQYF.

A note on this clonotype: Mismatch with germline at one junction end may stem from a read error. This chain connects TRBV6-6 to TRBJ2-7, with 7 nucleotides matching TRBD1. The CDR3 consists of 14 residues. Germline V lookup: CDR1 MNHNY, CDR2 SVGAGI (reference sequence). Written as DNA, the CDR3 is TGTGCCAGCAGTTACAGGACAGGTGATAGGGAGCAGCACTTC. Its translation: CASSYRTGDREQHF.

As regards this clonotype: Sequence at one end of the junction differs from germline and may be a read error. J is TRBJ1-1 and V is TRBV7-9; no definite D call. The CDR3 length is 11 residues. CDR1 is SEHNR, CDR2 FQNEAQ, per germline (reference sequence). DNA of the CDR3: TGTGCCGGCAGCCCCAATCATGAACCTTTCTTT. Translated: CAGSPNHEPFF.

A remark on this clonotype: This may be a read error, as it is one base from a much larger clone. The genes are TRBV7-9 and TRBJ2-1; maybe TRBD2 (6 bases). This CDR3 is built from 15 residues. V gave up 5 bases and J gave up 3 bases, with 14 bases separating them. Germline V lookup: CDR1 SEHNR, CDR2 FQNEAQ (reference sequence). The CDR3 region is CASSLVAVNYNEQFF. CDR3 nucleotide sequence: TGTGCCAGCAGCCTTGTAGCGGTGAACTACAATGAGCAGTTCTTC.

V usage is TRBV28 and J usage is TRBJ2-5; the D gene is possibly TRBD1 (5 bases). Deletions cut 2 bases from V and 3 bases from J, with 16 bases between. The CDR3 is made up of 16 amino acids. Germline-derived CDR1 and CDR2 are MDHEN and SYDVKM. The CDR3 protein is CASSLAHEDKKETQYF. The CDR3 DNA reads as TGTGCCAGCAGTTTAGCCCATGAGGACAAAAAAGAGACCCAGTACTTC.

This clonotype occurred a few times. With a much larger clone just one base away, this may be a read error. The chain employs TRBV14 and TRBJ2-3; tentative D call: TRBD2 (6 bases). Germline V gene lookup returns CDR1 SGHDN and CDR2 FVKESK. The CDR3 has 16 residues. The germline V and J ends were trimmed by 5 bases and 2 bases, with 17 bases remaining between them. CDR3: CASSDGISGDTDTQYF. The CDR3 nucleotides read TGTGCCAGCAGCGACGGGATTAGCGGAGACACAGATACGCAGTATTTT.

A note on this clonotype: A much larger clone lies a single base off, so this may be a read error. This sequence joins TRBV30 and TRBJ1-2; D might be TRBD1 (5 bases). Trimming shortened V by 0 bases and J by 0 bases, and 11 bases separated the two germline ends. Looked up from germline, CDR1 is GTSNPN and CDR2 is SVGIG (reference sequence). The CDR3 covers 15 residues. The CDR3 reads CAWSVVDMTNYGYTF. CDR3 in DNA: TGTGCCTGGAGTGTTGTGGACATGACTAACTATGGCTACACCTTC.

On this clonotype itself: A much more abundant neighbour one base away suggests this may be a read error. The chain uses TRBV11-2 and TRBJ1-2; 8 bases map to TRBD1. Germline lookup yields CDR1 SGHAT and CDR2 FQNNGV. V trimming: 3 bases; J trimming: 3 bases; junction bases outside the gene matches: 0. The CDR3 contains 13 residues. The CDR3 nucleotides read TGTGCCAGCAGCTTGGACAGGGACTATGGCTACACCTTC. Protein product: CASSLDRDYGYTF.

Concerning this clonotype: Since a much larger clone is just one base distant, this may be a read error. The rearrangement links TRBV24-1 to TRBJ1-5; the D is unclear. There are 15 residues in the CDR3. Germline V CDR1 and CDR2: KGHDR, SFDVKD. The CDR3 sequence: CATSDTGLGNQPLHF. As DNA, the CDR3 is TGTGCCACCAGTGATACCGGACTTGGCAATCAGCCCCTGCATTTT.

With regard to this clonotype: At one end, the junction sequence differs from germline, possibly due to a read error. The V call is TRBV4-3, the J call TRBJ1-5; no clear D. This CDR3 comprises 15 residues. The germline V gene encodes CDR1 LGHNA and CDR2 YSLEER. The CDR3 sequence: CASSQDRYGPQPQHF. The CDR3 nucleotides are TGCGCCAGCAGTCAAGATCGGTATGGTCCTCAGCCCCAGCATTTT.

This clonotype was detected ten times or more. The gene calls are TRBV6-1 and TRBJ1-2, with D unclear. V gave up 8 bases and J gave up 3 bases, with 13 bases separating them. The CDR3 spans 13 residues. Germline values: CDR1 MNHNS, CDR2 SASEGT. In DNA form, the CDR3 reads TGTGCCAGCTTTTCGGTCGTAGACTATGGCTACACCTTC. This translates into CASFSVVDYGYTF.

About this clonotype itself: The junction differs from germline at one of its ends, possibly a read error. CDR3 bases: TGCGCCAGTAGCCAAGATAGGGGGGCGGGAGACGAGCAGCACTTC. Translation: CASSQDRGAGDEQHF. This chain joins TRBV4-3 and TRBJ2-7, with a weak D call TRBD2 (7 bases). The CDR3 contains 15 residues. CDR1 and CDR2 from the germline V gene are LGHNA and YSLEER.

To note about this clonotype: No conserved phenylalanine or tryptophan ends this CDR3, so it is likely a read error. The rearrangement joins TRBV6-1 to TRBJ2-1; D may correspond to TRBD1 or TRBD2 (5 bases each). CDR1 MNHNS and CDR2 SASEGT come from the germline V gene. The CDR3 runs to 15 residues. Trimming removed 6 bases at V and 4 bases at J, with 16 bases between. CDR3 bases: TGTGCCAGCAGAGTCGGGTCAGAGGGGTACAATGAGCAGTTCTTA. Translating it yields CASRVGSEGYNEQFL.

Notes on this clonotype: The germline gene is not matched at one end of the junction; a read error may be the cause. The J gene is TRBJ2-6, the V gene TRBV4-2; TRBD1 agrees at 10 bases. CDR3 length: 18 amino acids. Germline V gene data show CDR1 as LGHNA and CDR2 as YNFKEQ. The CDR3 sequence is CASNQETGGNTGANVLTF. The CDR3 nucleotides are TGTGCCAGCAACCAAGAGACAGGGGGCAATACCGGGGCCAACGTCCTGACTTTC.

This clonotype came up many times. The V and J genes are TRBV7-9 and TRBJ2-5; D unresolved. This CDR3 has 15 residues. Germline CDR1 SEHNR, CDR2 FQNEAQ (reference sequence). V was cut by 0 bases and J by 5 bases, with 13 bases left in between. In DNA, the CDR3 is TGTGCCAGCAGCTTAGCTTTAGATAATCTGGAGACCCAGTACTTC. It specifies CASSLALDNLETQYF.

This clonotype appeared a single time. CDR3 loop: CSIVCAGVTEAFF. The CDR3 bases are TGCAGCATTGTTTGTGCGGGGGTTACCGAAGCTTTCTTT. This chain connects TRBV29-1 to TRBJ1-1; tentatively, D is TRBD1 (5 bases). The germline V gene has CDR1 SQVTM and CDR2 ANQGSEA. CDR3 length equals 13 residues. The V end lost 8 bases, the J end lost 8 bases, and 21 bases lay between the germline ends.

A note on this clonotype: Given the absence of the conserved phenylalanine or tryptophan at the CDR3 end, a read error is likely. V and J are TRBV7-8 and TRBJ2-7; D unclear. Germline CDR1 reads SGHVS; CDR2 reads FQNEAQ. There are 13 residues in the CDR3. Trimming took off 8 bases at V and 7 bases at J, with 18 bases between the two ends. The CDR3 DNA follows: TGTGCCAGCGGTTTGGGCCTGGTGGAGGAGCAGTACCTC. Translating it yields CASGLGLVEEQYL.

As regards this clonotype: Possible read error: a much larger clone is one base away. CDR3 nucleotides: TGCGGCGGTATGGACAGTGGAGAGACCCAGTACTTC. Translation: CGGMDSGETQYF. V is TRBV29-1 and J is TRBJ2-5; TRBD1 might be the D (6 bases). Germline CDR1 reads SQVTM; CDR2 reads ANQGSEA. The CDR3 length is 12 residues.

The V and J genes are TRBV5-6 and TRBJ1-5; D not resolved. The germline V and J ends were trimmed by 0 bases and 4 bases, with 14 bases remaining between them. This CDR3 has 16 residues. Per the germline V gene, CDR1 is SGHDT and CDR2 is YYEEEE. The CDR3 sequence: CASSLGISYSNQPQHF. In DNA form, the CDR3 reads TGTGCCAGCAGCTTGGGGATCTCCTATAGTAATCAGCCCCAGCATTTT.

Comment on this clonotype: The conserved closing phenylalanine or tryptophan is absent in this CDR3, likely reflecting a read error. V usage is TRBV12-3 or TRBV12-4 and J usage is TRBJ2-3; D perhaps matches TRBD1 (7 bases). The CDR3 has 13 residues. This chain's CDR3 is CAIRQGGTDTQYL. For the CDR3, the DNA is TGTGCCATACGACAGGGAGGCACAGATACACAGTATCTT.

This chain connects TRBV10-3 to TRBJ2-5; D call uncertain. Germline V gives CDR1 ENHRY, CDR2 SYGVKD. The CDR3 spans 14 residues. Trimming removed 7 bases from V and 5 bases from J, with 17 bases in between. CDR3 DNA: TGTGCCATCAACCCCGATAGGGCCCATGAGACCCAGTACTTC. The encoded protein is CAINPDRAHETQYF.

The chain couples TRBV11-2 to TRBJ2-7, with TRBD1 identical over 8 bases. V shed 6 bases and J 3 bases; nucleotides not matched to a gene: 13. Germline V gene lookup returns CDR1 SGHAT and CDR2 FQNNGV. This CDR3 comprises 16 residues. CDR3 sequence reads: CASRPHSSGTGYEQYF. CDR3 nucleotides: TGTGCCAGCAGGCCCCATTCTTCAGGGACAGGCTACGAGCAGTACTTC.